The following is a T cell receptor (beta chain) sequence with its context. This specimen belongs to a study of blood T cell repertoires in COVID-19. The overall study: The samples span acute and convalescent COVID-19 from the United States, Italy and Spain. T cells, B-cell-depleted T cells, or PBMCs supplied cDNA or gDNA.

CDR1 and CDR2 from the germline V gene are SGHNT and YENEEA. This CDR3 contains 16 residues. V lost 5 bases and J lost 7, with 23 bases in between. Authors' analysis steps: Quantification of nucleated cells was approximated via reference gene primer amplification. The table came from immunoSEQ multiplex PCR; TCRdb's copy has only in-frame clones and leaves some out. For V, J and clone size, that table is used; D and trimming come from the DNA. This table holds approximately 220,000 clones, 80% to 90% found once. This clonotype was sampled from a man aged 55 to 70 who had recovered from COVID-19. Sequencing was carried out using peripheral blood. The chain carries TRBV11-3 and TRBJ2-5; TRBD2 is a possible D gene (5 bases). The CDR3 here is CASSEGGRGTWGTQYF. CDR3 sequence (DNA): TGTGCCAGCAGCGAAGGCGGTCGGGGAACTTGGGGGACCCAGTACTTC.